This TCR beta chain originates from a study of T cells in Graves' hyperthyroidism and ophthalmopathy. Study-level findings and limits: The model predicted ophthalmopathy a median around six months before onset.

Not enrolled were patients with uncontrolled infection, other autoimmune disease, pregnancy or lactation. Clinical symptoms, serum thyroxine and TRAb, thyroid ultrasound and orbital computed tomography were used for the diagnoses. Concerning this clonotype itself: What it binds is not known. Since a much larger clone is just one base distant, this may be a read error.

It was RNA transcripts that yielded the amplified TCR beta CDR3 regions. Initially, a first-round RT-PCR of the TCR CDR3 employed the HTBI primer set. From the multiplex PCR reads, TCRdb called clonotypes with MiXCR, one entry per CDR3 protein. The sample yields fewer than 650,000 distinct CDR3 sequences, around 14% seen once. The CDR3 runs to 18 residues. Germline V lookup: CDR1 SGHRS, CDR2 YFSETQ. This chain links TRBV5-1 with TRBJ2-6, with 8 bases aligning to TRBD1. The source material was blood. This clonotype was obtained from a woman in her 30s with Graves' hyperthyroidism that later progressed to Graves' ophthalmopathy. In nucleotides, the CDR3 is TGCGCCAGGAGCTCCTTTGGGCAGGGGGCTTCTGGGGCCAACGTCCTGACTTTC. Protein sequence: CARSSFGQGASGANVLTF.